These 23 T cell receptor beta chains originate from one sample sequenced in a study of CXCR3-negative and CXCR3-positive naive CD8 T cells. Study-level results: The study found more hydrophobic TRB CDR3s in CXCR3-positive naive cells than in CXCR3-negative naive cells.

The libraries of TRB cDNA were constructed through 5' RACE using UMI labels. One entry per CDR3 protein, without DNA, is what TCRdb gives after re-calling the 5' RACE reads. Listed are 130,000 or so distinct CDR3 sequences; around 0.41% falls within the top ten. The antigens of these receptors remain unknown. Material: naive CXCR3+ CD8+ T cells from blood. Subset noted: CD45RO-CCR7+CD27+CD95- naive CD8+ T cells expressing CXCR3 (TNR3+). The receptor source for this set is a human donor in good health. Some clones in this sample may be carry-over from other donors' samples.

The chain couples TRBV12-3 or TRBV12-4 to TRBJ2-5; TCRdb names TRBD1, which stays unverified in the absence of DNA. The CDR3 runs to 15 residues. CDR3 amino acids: CASSLGQGILETQYF.

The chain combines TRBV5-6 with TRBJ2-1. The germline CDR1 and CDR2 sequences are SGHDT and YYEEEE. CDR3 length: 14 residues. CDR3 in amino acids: CASSLGRAYNEQFF.

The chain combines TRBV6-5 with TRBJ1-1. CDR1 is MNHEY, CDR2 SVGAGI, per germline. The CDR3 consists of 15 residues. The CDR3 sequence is CASSFQGNMNTEAFF.

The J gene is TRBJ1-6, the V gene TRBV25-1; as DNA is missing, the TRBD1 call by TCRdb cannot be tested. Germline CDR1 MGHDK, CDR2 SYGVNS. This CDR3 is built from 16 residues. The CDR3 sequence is CASSEWDNSYNSPLHF.

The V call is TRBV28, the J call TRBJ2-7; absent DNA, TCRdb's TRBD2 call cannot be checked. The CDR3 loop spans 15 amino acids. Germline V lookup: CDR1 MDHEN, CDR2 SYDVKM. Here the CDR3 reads CATMTSGPLSYEQYF.

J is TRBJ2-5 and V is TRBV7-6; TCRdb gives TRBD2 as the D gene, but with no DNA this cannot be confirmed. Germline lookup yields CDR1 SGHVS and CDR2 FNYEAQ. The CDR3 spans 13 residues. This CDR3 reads CASSSGGPETQYF.

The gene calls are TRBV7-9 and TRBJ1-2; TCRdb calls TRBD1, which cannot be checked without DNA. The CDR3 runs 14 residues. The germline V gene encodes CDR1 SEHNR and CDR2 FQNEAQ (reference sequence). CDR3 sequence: CASSLAAGVDGYTF.

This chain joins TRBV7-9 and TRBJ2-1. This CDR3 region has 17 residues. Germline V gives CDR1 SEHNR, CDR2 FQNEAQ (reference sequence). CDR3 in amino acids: CASSLGILQGTYNEQFF. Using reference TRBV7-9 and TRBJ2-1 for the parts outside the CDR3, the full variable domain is DTGVSQNPRHKITKRGQNVTFRCDPISEHNRLYWYRQTLGQGPEFLTYFQNEAQLEKSRLLSDRFSAERPKGSFSTLEIQRTEQGDSAMYLCASSLGILQGTYNEQFFGPGTRLTVL.

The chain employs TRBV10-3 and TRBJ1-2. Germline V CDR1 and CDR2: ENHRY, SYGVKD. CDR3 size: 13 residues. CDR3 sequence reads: CAISEEGMAGYTF.

This CDR3 reads CASSHNYEQYF. The rearrangement links TRBV12-3 or TRBV12-4 to TRBJ2-7. This CDR3 has 11 amino acids.

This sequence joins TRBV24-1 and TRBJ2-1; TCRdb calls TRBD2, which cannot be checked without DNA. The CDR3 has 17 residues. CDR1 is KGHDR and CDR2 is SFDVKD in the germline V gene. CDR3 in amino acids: CATSDLFGRERYNEQFF.

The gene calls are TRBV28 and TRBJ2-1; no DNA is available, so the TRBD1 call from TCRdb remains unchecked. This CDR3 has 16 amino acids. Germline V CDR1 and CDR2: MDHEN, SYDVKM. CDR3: CASSPLGGQGSNEQFF.

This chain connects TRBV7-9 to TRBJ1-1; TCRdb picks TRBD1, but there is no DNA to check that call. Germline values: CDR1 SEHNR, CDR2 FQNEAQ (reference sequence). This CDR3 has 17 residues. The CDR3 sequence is CASSPPPGQGMNTEAFF. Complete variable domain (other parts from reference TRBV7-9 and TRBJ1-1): DTGVSQNPRHKITKRGQNVTFRCDPISEHNRLYWYRQTLGQGPEFLTYFQNEAQLEKSRLLSDRFSAERPKGSFSTLEIQRTEQGDSAMYLCASSPPPGQGMNTEAFFGQGTRLTVV.

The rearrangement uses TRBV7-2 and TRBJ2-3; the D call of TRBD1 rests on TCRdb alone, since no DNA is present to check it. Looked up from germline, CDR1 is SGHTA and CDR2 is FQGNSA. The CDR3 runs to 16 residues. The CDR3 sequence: CASSSRGGTSTDTQYF.

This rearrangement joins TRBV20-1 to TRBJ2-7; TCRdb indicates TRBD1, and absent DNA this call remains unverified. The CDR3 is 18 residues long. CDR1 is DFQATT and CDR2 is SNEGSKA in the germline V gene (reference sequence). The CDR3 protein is CSARDRQGVLFYAYEQYF.

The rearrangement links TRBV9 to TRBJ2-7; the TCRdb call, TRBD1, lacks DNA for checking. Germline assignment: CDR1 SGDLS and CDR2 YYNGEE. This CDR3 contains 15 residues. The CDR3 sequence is CASSEGTGSSYEQYF.

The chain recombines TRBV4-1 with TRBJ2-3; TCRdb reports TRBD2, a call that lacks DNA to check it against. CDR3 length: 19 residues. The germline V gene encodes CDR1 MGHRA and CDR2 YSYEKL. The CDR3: CASSQDFFFGSSDTDTQYF.

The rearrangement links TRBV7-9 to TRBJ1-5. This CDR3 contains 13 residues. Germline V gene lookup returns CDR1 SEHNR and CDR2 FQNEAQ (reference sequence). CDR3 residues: CASSPGRNQPQHF. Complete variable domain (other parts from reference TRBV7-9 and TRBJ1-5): DTGVSQNPRHKITKRGQNVTFRCDPISEHNRLYWYRQTLGQGPEFLTYFQNEAQLEKSRLLSDRFSAERPKGSFSTLEIQRTEQGDSAMYLCASSPGRNQPQHFGDGTRLSIL.

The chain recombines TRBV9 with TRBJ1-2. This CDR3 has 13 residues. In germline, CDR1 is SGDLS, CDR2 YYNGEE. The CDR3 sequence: CASSVVSDGGYTF.

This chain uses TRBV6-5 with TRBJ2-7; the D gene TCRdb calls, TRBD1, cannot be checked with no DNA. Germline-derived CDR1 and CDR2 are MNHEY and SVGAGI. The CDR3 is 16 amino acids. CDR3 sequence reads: CASSYDDREAFYEQYF.

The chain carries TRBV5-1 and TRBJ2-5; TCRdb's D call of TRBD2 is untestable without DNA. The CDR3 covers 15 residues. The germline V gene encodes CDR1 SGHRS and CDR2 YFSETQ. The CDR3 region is CASSLTGGDQETQYF.

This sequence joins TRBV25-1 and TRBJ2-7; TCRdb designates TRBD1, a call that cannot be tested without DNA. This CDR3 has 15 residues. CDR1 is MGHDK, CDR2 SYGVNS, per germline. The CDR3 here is CASSDGPRATYEQYF.

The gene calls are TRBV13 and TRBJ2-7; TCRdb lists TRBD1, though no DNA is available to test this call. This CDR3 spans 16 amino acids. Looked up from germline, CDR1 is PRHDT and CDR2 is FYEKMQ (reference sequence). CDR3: CASSLVTGWLSYEQYF.